The clone carrying this TCR beta chain has only a few counts. The target antigen is unknown. Trimming took 4 bases from V and 4 from J; bases not matched to a gene: 4. CDR1 is SGHRS, CDR2 YFSETQ, per germline. CDR3 length: 14 amino acids. The data belong to a study of cytomegalovirus exposure and HLA in healthy donors. Study-level points and caveats: After further analysis at a later stage, 16,951 TCR beta sequences were associated with HLA alleles at 0.05 false discovery rate.

The primer mix had 60 Vbeta and 13 Jbeta primers. Original handling: Unique TCR beta chains totaled some 80 million in a later count, with roughly 11 million of them shared. The protocol was immunoSEQ multiplex PCR, while the TCRdb copy is restricted to in-frame clones and leaves out a portion. That table gives V, J and clone size, and the DNA gave D and trimming. The sample records tens of thousands of clones, about two thirds being singletons. Sequencing was carried out using PBMCs. The V and J genes are TRBV5-1 and TRBJ1-4; 7 positions match TRBD1. This TCR derives from a woman aged 25 to 45 in good health and CMV-seronegative. DNA for the CDR3: TGCGCCAGCAGCCTGACAGGGAATAATGAAAAACTGTTTTTT. It translates to CASSLTGNNEKLFF.